One and the same sample provided the 5 T cell receptor beta chains below, sequenced in a study of shared clonotypes between healthy human individuals. TCRdb keeps only in-frame clones here, not all; method: immunoSEQ multiplex PCR. The sample holds a few million clones, over 85% seen once. The sample taken for sequencing was naive CD4+ T cells sorted from blood. Regarding subset: CD45RA+ positively selected. These receptors all stem from a man younger than 35 in good health.

As to this clone: Other DNA sequences of this sample code for an identical CDR3. The chain links TRBV27 to TRBJ1-5, with unresolved D. Germline CDR1 and CDR2: MNHEY and SMNVEV (reference sequence). This CDR3 has 14 residues. V lost 3 bases to trimming and J lost 3 bases, with 9 bases between them. The CDR3 protein is CASSFSGNNQPQHF. CDR3 in DNA: TGTGCCAGCAGTTTCTCCGGGAACAATCAGCCCCAGCATTTT.

The chain is built from TRBV11-2 and TRBJ2-4, with no clear D. Per the germline V gene, CDR1 is SGHAT and CDR2 is FQNNGV. With 0 bases removed from V and 9 bases from J, the gap between germline ends came to 12 bases. The CDR3 is made up of 14 amino acids. The DNA of the CDR3 is TGTGCCAGCAGCTTAGATACTCAAATGGCCATTCAGTACTTC. This codes for CASSLDTQMAIQYF. Together with reference TRBV11-2 and TRBJ2-4, the CDR3 gives the full variable domain: EAGVAQSPRYKIIEKRQSVAFWCNPISGHATLYWYQQILGQGPKLLIQFQNNGVVDDSQLPKDRFSAERLKGVDSTLKIQPAKLEDSAVYLCASSLDTQMAIQYFGAGTRLSVL.

This chain uses TRBV6-1 with TRBJ1-1; D unresolved. Germline values: CDR1 MNHNS, CDR2 SASEGT. The CDR3 consists of 14 residues. The V and J ends lost 1 base and 1 base respectively, with 7 bases between them. CDR3 sequence (DNA): TGTGCCAGCAGTGAAGACCGGTGGAACACTGAAGCTTTCTTT. Protein: CASSEDRWNTEAFF.

J is TRBJ1-3 and V is TRBV7-9; weak D call: TRBD1 (5 bases). This CDR3 has 15 amino acids. Between the trimmed V and J ends, which lost 7 bases and 3 bases, there was a span of 16 bases. Germline CDR1 reads SEHNR; CDR2 reads FQNEAQ (reference sequence). CDR3 amino acids: CASTLSGGHGNTIYF. CDR3 coding DNA: TGTGCCAGCACCTTGAGCGGGGGTCATGGAAACACCATATATTTT.

This chain uses TRBV6-6 with TRBJ2-3, with 7 bases aligning to TRBD2. Per germline, CDR1 MNHNY and CDR2 SVGAGI (reference sequence). V lost 8 bases to trimming and J lost 5 bases; unmatched junction nucleotides: 4. The CDR3 is 12 residues long. This chain's CDR3 is CASAGERDTQYF. In DNA, the CDR3 is TGTGCCAGCGCGGGGGAGAGAGATACGCAGTATTTT.